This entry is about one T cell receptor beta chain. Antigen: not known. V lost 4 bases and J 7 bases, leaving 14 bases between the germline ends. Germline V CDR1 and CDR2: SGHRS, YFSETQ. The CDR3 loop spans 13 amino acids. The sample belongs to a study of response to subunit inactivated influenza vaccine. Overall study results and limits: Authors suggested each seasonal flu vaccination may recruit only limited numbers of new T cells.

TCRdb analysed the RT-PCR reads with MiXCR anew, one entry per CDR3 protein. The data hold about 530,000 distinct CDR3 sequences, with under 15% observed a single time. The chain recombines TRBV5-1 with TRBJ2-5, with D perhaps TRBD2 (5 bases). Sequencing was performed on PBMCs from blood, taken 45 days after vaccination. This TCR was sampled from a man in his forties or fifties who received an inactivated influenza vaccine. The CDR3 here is CASSLGLDMTQYF. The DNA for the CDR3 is TGCGCCAGCAGCCTCGGACTTGACATGACCCAGTACTTC.